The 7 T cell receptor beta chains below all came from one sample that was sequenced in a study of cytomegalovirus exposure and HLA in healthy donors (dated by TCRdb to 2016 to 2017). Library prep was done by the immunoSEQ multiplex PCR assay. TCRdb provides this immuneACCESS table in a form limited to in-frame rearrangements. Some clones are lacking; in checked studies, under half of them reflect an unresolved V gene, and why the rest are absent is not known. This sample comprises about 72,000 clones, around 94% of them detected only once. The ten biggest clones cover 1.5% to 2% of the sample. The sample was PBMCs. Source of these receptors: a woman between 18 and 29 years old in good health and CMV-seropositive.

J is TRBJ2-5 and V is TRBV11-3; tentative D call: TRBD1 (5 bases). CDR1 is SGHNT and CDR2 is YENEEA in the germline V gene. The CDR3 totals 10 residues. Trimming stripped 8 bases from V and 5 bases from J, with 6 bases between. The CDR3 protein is CASSGETQYF. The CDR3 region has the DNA TGTGCCAGCTCAGGGGAGACCCAGTACTTC.

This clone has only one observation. The DNA for the CDR3 is TGCGCCAGCAGCATGGCGGGGTACGAGCAGTTCTTC. This sequence encodes CASSMAGYEQFF. The chain is built from TRBV5-1 and TRBJ2-1; D possibly corresponds to TRBD2 (6 bases). The V and J ends lost 4 bases and 10 bases respectively, with 12 bases between them. Germline CDR1 SGHRS, CDR2 YFSETQ. CDR3 length: 12 amino acids.

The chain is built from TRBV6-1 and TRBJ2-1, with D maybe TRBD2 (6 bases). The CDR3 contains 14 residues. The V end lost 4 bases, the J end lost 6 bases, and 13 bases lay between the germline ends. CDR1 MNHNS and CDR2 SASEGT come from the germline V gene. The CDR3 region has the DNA TGTGCCAGCAGTGTCGGGGCGGAGGGCAATGAGCAGTTCTTC. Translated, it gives CASSVGAEGNEQFF.

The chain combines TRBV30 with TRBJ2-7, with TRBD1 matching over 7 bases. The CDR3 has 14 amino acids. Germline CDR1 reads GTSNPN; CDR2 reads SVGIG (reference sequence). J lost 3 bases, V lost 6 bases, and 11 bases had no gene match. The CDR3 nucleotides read TGTGCCTGTCACCGGGACAGAAACGTCTACGAGCAGTACTTC. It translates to CACHRDRNVYEQYF.

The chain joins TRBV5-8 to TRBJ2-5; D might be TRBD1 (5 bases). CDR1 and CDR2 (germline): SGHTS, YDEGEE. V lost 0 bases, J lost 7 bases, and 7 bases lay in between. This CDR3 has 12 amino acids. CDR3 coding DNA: TGTGCCAGCAGCTTGGGCAGGGCGACCCAGTACTTC. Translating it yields CASSLGRATQYF.

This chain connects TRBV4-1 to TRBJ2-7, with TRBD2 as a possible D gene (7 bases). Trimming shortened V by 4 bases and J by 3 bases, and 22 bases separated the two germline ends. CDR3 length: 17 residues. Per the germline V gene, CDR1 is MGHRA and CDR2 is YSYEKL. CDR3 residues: CASSLLKGGGRDYEQYF. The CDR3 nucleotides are TGCGCCAGCAGCCTCCTCAAAGGGGGGGGGCGGGACTACGAGCAGTACTTC.

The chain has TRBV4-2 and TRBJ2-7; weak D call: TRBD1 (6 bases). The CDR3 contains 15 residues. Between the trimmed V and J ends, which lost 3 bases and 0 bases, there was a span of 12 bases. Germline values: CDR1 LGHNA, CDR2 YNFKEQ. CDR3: CASSQSGQNSYEQYF. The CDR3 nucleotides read TGTGCCAGCAGCCAGAGCGGACAGAACTCCTACGAGCAGTACTTC.